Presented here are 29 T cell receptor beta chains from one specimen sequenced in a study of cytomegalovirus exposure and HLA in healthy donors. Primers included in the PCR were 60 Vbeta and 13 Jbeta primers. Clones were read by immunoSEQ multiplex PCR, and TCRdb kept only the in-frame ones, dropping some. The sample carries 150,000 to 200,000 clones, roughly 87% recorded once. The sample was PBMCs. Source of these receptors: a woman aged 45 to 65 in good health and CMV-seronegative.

CDR3 in amino acids: CASSSGGTYEQYF. CDR3 DNA sequence: TGTGCCAGCAGTTCGGGAGGAACCTACGAGCAGTACTTC. This chain connects TRBV28 to TRBJ2-5, with 7 bases fitting TRBD2. The DNA matches TRBJ2-7 better at its end, which makes the J call doubtful. Germline assignment: CDR1 MDHEN and CDR2 SYDVKM. This CDR3 has 13 amino acids.

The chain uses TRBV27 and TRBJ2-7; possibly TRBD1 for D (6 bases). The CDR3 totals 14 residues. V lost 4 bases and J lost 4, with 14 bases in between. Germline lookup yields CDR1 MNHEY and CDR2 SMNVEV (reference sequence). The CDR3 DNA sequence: TGTGCCAGCAGTTATGGGCAGGGGTCGTACGAGCAGTACTTC. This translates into CASSYGQGSYEQYF.

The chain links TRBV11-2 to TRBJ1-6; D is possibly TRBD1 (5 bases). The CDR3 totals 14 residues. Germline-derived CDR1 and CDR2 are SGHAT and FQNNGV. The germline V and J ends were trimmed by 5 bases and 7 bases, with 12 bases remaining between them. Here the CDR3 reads CASSRRDLNSPLHF. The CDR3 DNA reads TGTGCCAGCAGCCGCAGGGACTTGAATTCACCCCTCCACTTT.

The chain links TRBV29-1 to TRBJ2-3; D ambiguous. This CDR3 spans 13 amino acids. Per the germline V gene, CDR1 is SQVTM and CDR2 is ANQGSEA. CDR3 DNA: TGCAGTCTTAGCATAACTCGCACAGATACGCAGTATTTT. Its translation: CSLSITRTDTQYF.

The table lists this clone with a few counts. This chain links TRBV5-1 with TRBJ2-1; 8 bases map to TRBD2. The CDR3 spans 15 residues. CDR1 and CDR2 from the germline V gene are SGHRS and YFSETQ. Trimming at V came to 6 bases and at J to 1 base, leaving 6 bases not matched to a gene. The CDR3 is CASKSSGGSYNEQFF. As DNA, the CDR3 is TGCGCCAGCAAGTCAAGCGGGGGTTCCTACAATGAGCAGTTCTTC.

The CDR3 sequence is CATSRGATYGYTF. Here the CDR3 DNA reads TGTGCCACCAGCCGAGGGGCAACCTATGGCTACACCTTC. The chain employs TRBV15 and TRBJ1-2; D is perhaps TRBD1 (5 bases). The V gene lost 5 bases and the J gene lost 4 bases, with 11 bases spanning the gap. Germline V lookup: CDR1 LNHNV, CDR2 YYDKDF (reference sequence). CDR3 length equals 13 residues. Full variable domain (missing parts from reference TRBV15 and TRBJ1-2): DAMVIQNPRYQVTQFGKPVTLSCSQTLNHNVMYWYQQKSSQAPKLLFHYYDKDFNNEADTPDNFQSRRPNTSFCFLDIRSPGLGDTAMYLCATSRGATYGYTFGSGTRLTVV.

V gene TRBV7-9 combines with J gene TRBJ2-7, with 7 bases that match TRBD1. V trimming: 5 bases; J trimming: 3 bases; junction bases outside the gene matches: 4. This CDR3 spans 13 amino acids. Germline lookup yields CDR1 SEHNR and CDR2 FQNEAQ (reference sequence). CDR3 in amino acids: CASSQWDSYEQYF. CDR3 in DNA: TGTGCCAGCAGCCAATGGGACAGCTACGAGCAGTACTTC.

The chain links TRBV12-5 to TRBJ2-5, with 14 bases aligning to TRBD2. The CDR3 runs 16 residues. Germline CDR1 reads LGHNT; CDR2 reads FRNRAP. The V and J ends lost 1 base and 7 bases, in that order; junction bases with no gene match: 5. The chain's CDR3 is CASGLGLAGGPGTQYF. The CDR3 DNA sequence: TGTGCTAGTGGTTTGGGACTAGCGGGAGGGCCGGGGACCCAGTACTTC.

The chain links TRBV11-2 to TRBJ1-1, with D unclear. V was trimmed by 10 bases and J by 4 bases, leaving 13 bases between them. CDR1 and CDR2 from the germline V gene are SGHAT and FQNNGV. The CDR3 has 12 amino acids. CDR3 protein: CATMGLGTEAFF. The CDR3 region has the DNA TGTGCCACAATGGGTCTAGGCACTGAAGCTTTCTTT.

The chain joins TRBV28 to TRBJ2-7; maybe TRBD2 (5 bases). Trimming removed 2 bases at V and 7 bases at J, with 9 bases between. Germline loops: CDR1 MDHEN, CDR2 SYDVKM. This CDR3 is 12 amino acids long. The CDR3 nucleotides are TGTGCCAGCAGTTTACCCCCGGGAGAGCAGTACTTC. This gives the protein CASSLPPGEQYF.

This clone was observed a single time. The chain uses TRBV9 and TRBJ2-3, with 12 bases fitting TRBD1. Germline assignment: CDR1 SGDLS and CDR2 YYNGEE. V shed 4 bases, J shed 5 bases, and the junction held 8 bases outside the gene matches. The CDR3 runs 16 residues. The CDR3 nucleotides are TGTGCCAGCAGCTTTACGGGACAGGGGGCGGTAGATACGCAGTATTTT. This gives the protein CASSFTGQGAVDTQYF.

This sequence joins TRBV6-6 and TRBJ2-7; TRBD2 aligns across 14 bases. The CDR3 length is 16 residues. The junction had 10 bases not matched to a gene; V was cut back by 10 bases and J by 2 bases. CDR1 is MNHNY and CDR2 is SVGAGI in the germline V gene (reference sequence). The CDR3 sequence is CATSGTSGSAPYEQYF. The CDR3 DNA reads TGTGCCACCTCAGGGACTAGCGGGAGCGCCCCCTACGAGCAGTACTTC.

The CDR3 reads CASYGQGVEPQHF. In nucleotides, the CDR3 is TGTGCCAGCTACGGACAGGGCGTGGAGCCCCAGCATTTT. V is TRBV28 and J is TRBJ1-5; TRBD1 agrees at 8 bases. CDR1 is MDHEN and CDR2 is SYDVKM in the germline V gene. This CDR3 region has 13 residues. V lost 8 bases and J lost 8; bases outside the gene matches: 8.

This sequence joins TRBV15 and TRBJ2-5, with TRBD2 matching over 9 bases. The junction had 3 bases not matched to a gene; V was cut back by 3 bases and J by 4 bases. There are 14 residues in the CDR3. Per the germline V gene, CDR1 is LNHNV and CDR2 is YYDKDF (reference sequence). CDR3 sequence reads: CATSRMREGETQYF. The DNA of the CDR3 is TGTGCCACCAGCAGGATGCGGGAGGGAGAGACCCAGTACTTC.

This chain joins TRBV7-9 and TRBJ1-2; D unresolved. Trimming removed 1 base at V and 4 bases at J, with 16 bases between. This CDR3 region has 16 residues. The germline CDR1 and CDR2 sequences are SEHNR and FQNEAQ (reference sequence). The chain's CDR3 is CASSLGTTGESYGYTF. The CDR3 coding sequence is TGTGCCAGCAGCTTAGGCACAACCGGGGAGAGCTATGGCTACACCTTC. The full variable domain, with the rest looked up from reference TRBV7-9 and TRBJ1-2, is DTGVSQNPRHKITKRGQNVTFRCDPISEHNRLYWYRQTLGQGPEFLTYFQNEAQLEKSRLLSDRFSAERPKGSFSTLEIQRTEQGDSAMYLCASSLGTTGESYGYTFGSGTRLTVV.

The CDR3 region is CASRTRQGGEPQHF. The CDR3 nucleotides read TGTGCCAGTAGAACCAGGCAGGGGGGAGAGCCCCAGCATTTT. The V gene is TRBV6-5, the J gene TRBJ1-5; 7 bases align to TRBD1. CDR3 length equals 14 residues. The germline gives CDR1 MNHEY, CDR2 SVGAGI. V lost 9 bases to trimming and J lost 8 bases; unmatched junction nucleotides: 13.

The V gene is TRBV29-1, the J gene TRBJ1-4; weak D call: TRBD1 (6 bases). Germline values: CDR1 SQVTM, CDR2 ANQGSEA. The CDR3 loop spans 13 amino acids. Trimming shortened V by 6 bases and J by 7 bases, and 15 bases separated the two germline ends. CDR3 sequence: CSVWDTLSEKLFF. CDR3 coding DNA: TGCAGCGTCTGGGACACACTTTCTGAAAAACTGTTTTTT.

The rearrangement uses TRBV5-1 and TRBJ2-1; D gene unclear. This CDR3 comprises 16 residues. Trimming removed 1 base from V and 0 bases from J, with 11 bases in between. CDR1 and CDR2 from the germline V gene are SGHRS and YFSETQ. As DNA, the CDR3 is TGCGCCAGCAGCTTGAGAGCTGTCCCCTCCTACAATGAGCAGTTCTTC. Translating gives CASSLRAVPSYNEQFF.

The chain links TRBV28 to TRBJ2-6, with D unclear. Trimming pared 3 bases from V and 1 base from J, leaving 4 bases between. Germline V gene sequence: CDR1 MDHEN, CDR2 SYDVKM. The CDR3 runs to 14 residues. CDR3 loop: CASSFPSGANVLTF. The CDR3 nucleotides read TGTGCCAGCAGTTTCCCTTCTGGGGCCAACGTCCTGACTTTC. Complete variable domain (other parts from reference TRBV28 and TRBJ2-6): DVKVTQSSRYLVKRTGEKVFLECVQDMDHENMFWYRQDPGLGLRLIYFSYDVKMKEKGDIPEGYSVSREKKERFSLILESASTNQTSMYLCASSFPSGANVLTFGAGSRLTVL.

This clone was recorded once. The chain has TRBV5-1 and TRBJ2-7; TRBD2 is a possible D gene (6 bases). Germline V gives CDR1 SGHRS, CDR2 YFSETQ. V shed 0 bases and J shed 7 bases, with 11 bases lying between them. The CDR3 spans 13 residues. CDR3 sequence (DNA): TGCGCCAGCAGCTTGGAGGCCGCGGGAGAGCAGTACTTC. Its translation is CASSLEAAGEQYF.

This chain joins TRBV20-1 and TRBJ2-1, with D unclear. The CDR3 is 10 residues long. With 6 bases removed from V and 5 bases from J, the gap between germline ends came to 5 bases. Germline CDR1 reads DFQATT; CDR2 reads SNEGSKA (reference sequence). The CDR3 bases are TGCAGTGCGGGCAACAATGAGCAGTTCTTC. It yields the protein CSAGNNEQFF.

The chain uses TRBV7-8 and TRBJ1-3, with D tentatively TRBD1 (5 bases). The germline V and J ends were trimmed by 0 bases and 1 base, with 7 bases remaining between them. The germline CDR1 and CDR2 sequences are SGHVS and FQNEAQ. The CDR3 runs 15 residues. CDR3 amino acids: CASSLAGGSGNTIYF. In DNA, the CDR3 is TGTGCCAGCAGCTTAGCGGGGGGTTCTGGAAACACCATATATTTT.

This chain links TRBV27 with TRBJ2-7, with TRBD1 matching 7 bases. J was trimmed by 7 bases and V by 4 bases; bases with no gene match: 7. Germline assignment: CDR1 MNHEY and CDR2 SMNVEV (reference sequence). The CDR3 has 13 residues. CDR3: CASSSLTGREQYF. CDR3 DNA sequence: TGTGCCAGCAGTTCATTGACAGGGCGGGAGCAGTACTTC.

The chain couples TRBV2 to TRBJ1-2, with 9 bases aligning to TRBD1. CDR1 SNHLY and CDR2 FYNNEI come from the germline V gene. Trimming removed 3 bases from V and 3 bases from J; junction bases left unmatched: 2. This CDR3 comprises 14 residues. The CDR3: CASSDDRGDYGYTF. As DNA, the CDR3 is TGTGCCAGCAGTGATGACAGGGGGGACTATGGCTACACCTTC.

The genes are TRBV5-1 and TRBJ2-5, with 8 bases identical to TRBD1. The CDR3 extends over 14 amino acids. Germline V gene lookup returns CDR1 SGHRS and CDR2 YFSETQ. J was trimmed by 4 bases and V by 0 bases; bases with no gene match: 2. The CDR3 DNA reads TGCGCCAGCAGCTTGGCCGGACAGGGAGAGACCCAGTACTTC. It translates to CASSLAGQGETQYF.

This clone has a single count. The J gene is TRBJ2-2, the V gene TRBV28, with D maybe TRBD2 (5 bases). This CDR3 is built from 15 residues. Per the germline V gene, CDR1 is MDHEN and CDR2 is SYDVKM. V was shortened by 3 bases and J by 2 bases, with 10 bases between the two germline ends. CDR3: CASSFGSLNTGELFF. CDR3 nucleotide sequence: TGTGCCAGCAGTTTTGGGAGCCTTAACACCGGGGAGCTGTTTTTT.

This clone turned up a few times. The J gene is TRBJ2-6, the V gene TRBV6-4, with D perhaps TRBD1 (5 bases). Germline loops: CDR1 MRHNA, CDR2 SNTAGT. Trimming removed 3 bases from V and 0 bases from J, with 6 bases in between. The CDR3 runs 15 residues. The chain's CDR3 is CASSEDSSGANVLTF. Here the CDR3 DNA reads TGTGCCAGCAGTGAAGACAGCTCTGGGGCCAACGTCCTGACTTTC.

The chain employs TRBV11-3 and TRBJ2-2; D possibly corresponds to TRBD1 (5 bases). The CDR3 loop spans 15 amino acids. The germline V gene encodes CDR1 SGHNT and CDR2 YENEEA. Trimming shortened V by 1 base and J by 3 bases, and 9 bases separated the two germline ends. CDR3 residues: CASSLGLGDTGELFF. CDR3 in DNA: TGTGCCAGCAGCTTAGGGCTAGGGGACACCGGGGAGCTGTTTTTT. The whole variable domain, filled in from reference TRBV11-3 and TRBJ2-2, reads EAGVVQSPRYKIIEKKQPVAFWCNPISGHNTLYWYLQNLGQGPELLIRYENEEAVDDSQLPKDRFSAERLKGVDSTLKIQPAELGDSAVYLCASSLGLGDTGELFFGEGSRLTVL.

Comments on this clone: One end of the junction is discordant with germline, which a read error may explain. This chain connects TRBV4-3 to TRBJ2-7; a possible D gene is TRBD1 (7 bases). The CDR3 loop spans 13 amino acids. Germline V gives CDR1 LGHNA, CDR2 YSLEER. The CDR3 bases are TGCGCCAGCAGCCAAGATCGGCGGGGACAGTGTGTCTTC. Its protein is CASSQDRRGQCVF.